The 13 T cell receptor beta chains reported below all come from one sample, sequenced in a study of T-cell reconstitution after alpha-beta-depleted transplantation in children. Using unique molecular identifiers, the investigators prepared the TCRbeta library. TCRdb redid the calling of the PCR reads with MiXCR, one entry per CDR3 protein. The profile shows approximately 510,000 distinct CDR3 sequences, around 20% of them singletons. The material sequenced was PBMCs from the stem cell graft donor, taken from the stem cell graft. The receptors were sampled from a human donor who donated a stem cell graft to a child with acute lymphoblastic leukemia.

There are a few counts of this clonotype. The genes are TRBV15 and TRBJ2-1; D possibly corresponds to TRBD2 (6 bases). Germline CDR1 and CDR2: LNHNV and YYDKDF (reference sequence). Trimming shortened V by 4 bases and J by 5 bases, and 12 bases separated the two germline ends. The length of the CDR3 is 14 residues. CDR3 amino acids: CATSIRLGDNEQFF. In DNA form, the CDR3 reads TGTGCCACCAGCATCCGACTAGGTGACAATGAGCAGTTCTTC.

In the case of this clonotype: A much larger clone is a single base away; this may be a read error. The chain is built from TRBV24-1 and TRBJ1-5, with a possible D match to TRBD1 (5 bases). The CDR3 contains 15 residues. Germline values: CDR1 KGHDR, CDR2 SFDVKD. The CDR3 DNA reads TGTGCCACCGGTGACCCGGACACTGCCCAGGGACCCCAGCATTTT. Translation gives CATGDPDTAQGPQHF.

This clonotype was seen only a few times. The chain couples TRBV15 to TRBJ2-1; D not certain. The CDR3 contains 17 residues. CDR1 is LNHNV, CDR2 YYDKDF, per germline (reference sequence). The V gene lost 1 base and the J gene lost 1 base, with 14 bases spanning the gap. CDR3 DNA sequence: TGTGCCACCAGCAGAGGTTCCCCGGTTAAGTCCTACAATGAGCAGTTCTTC. It encodes CATSRGSPVKSYNEQFF.

The table lists this clonotype with a few counts. The J gene is TRBJ2-2, the V gene TRBV9; 7 nucleotides align to TRBD2. The junction had 24 bases not matched to a gene; V was cut back by 3 bases and J by 4 bases. CDR1 and CDR2 from the germline V gene are SGDLS and YYNGEE. The CDR3 covers 21 residues. The CDR3 loop reads CASSATLRAGVVLPGTGELFF. DNA of the CDR3: TGTGCCAGCAGCGCGACCCTAAGGGCGGGAGTGGTTCTTCCGGGCACCGGGGAGCTGTTTTTT.

This clonotype came up a few times. The rearrangement uses TRBV29-1 and TRBJ1-1, with 7 positions matching TRBD1. V dropped 6 bases and J dropped 0; count of bases not matched to a gene: 10. In germline, CDR1 is SQVTM, CDR2 ANQGSEA. This CDR3 has 15 amino acids. The CDR3 coding sequence is TGCAGCGTGGGCGGACAGGAGCAGTTGAACACTGAAGCTTTCTTT. It specifies CSVGGQEQLNTEAFF. Full variable domain (outside the CDR3, taken from reference TRBV29-1 and TRBJ1-1): SAVISQKPSRDICQRGTSLTIQCQVDSQVTMMFWYRQQPGQSLTLIATANQGSEATYESGFVIDKFPISRPNLTFSTLTVSNMSPEDSSIYLCSVGGQEQLNTEAFFGQGTRLTVV.

CDR3 in DNA: TGTGCCAGCAGCTTGGGAGACAGGGAGAGGACTGAAGCTTTCTTT. Amino acids: CASSLGDRERTEAFF. The V call is TRBV7-9, the J call TRBJ1-1; 7 bases line up with TRBD1. CDR1 is SEHNR and CDR2 is FQNEAQ in the germline V gene (reference sequence). CDR3 length: 15 residues. J gave up 5 bases and V 3 bases, and 9 bases lay outside the gene matches.

This clonotype was seen repeatedly, ten times or more. This chain connects TRBV20-1 to TRBJ2-3, with D perhaps matching TRBD2 (5 bases). V lost 8 bases and J lost 4, with 10 bases in between. The germline gives CDR1 DFQATT, CDR2 SNEGSKA (reference sequence). The CDR3 is 11 amino acids. CDR3 nucleotide sequence: TGCAGTTCCGGGATCGCAGATACGCAGTATTTT. This gives the protein CSSGIADTQYF.

Here the CDR3 reads CAWRRWDTEAFF. Here the CDR3 DNA reads TGTGCCTGGCGGCGGTGGGACACTGAAGCTTTCTTT. The V and J genes are TRBV30 and TRBJ1-1, with D unclear. Germline CDR1 GTSNPN, CDR2 SVGIG (reference sequence). Trimming took 5 bases from V and 3 from J, leaving 10 bases between them. This CDR3 contains 12 residues.

This clonotype showed up many times. V is TRBV12-3 or TRBV12-4 and J is TRBJ2-3; TRBD2 aligns across 8 bases. The length of the CDR3 is 13 residues. V lost 8 bases, J lost 6 bases, and 7 bases stayed unmatched. The CDR3 protein is CASGGTRGDTQYF. The DNA for the CDR3 is TGTGCCAGCGGGGGGACTAGAGGGGATACGCAGTATTTT.

This clonotype was seen a few times. This chain uses TRBV7-3 with TRBJ2-1; 7 bases align to TRBD2. Losses at the gene ends were 6 bases for V and 13 bases for J; bases not matched to a gene: 12. Germline V gene lookup returns CDR1 SGHTA and CDR2 FQGTGA. This CDR3 contains 13 residues. The DNA of the CDR3 is TGTGCCAGCAGTTTAGGAGGACTAGGAATACAGTTCTTC. The encoded protein is CASSLGGLGIQFF. The full variable domain, with the rest looked up from reference TRBV7-3 and TRBJ2-1, is GAGVSQTPSNKVTEKGKYVELRCDPISGHTALYWYRQSLGQGPEFLIYFQGTGAADDSGLPNDRFFAVRPEGSVSTLKIQRTERGDSAVYLCASSLGGLGIQFFGPGTRLTVL.

The V call is TRBV5-5, the J call TRBJ2-1, with TRBD2 matching over 12 bases. The ends lost 4 bases at V and 0 bases at J; junction bases unmatched: 8. The CDR3 covers 18 residues. The germline V gene has CDR1 SGHKS and CDR2 YYEKEE (reference sequence). The CDR3 region is CASSAGLAGQISYNEQFF. CDR3 in DNA: TGTGCCAGCAGCGCGGGACTAGCGGGCCAAATCTCCTACAATGAGCAGTTCTTC.

The J gene is TRBJ1-2, the V gene TRBV10-2; no clear D. In germline, CDR1 is WSHSY, CDR2 SAAADI. The CDR3 consists of 13 residues. V was clipped by 5 bases and J by 2 bases, with 9 bases between them. The CDR3: CASSYDTNYGYTF. In DNA form, the CDR3 reads TGCGCCAGCAGTTACGACACGAACTATGGCTACACCTTC.

The V call is TRBV10-3, the J call TRBJ1-1; 7 bases are a match to TRBD1. CDR1 ENHRY and CDR2 SYGVKD come from the germline V gene. There are 14 residues in the CDR3. V was clipped by 6 bases and J by 0 bases; unmatched bases: 4. CDR3: CAIREGQLNTEAFF. The DNA for the CDR3 is TGTGCCATCAGGGAGGGACAGCTGAACACTGAAGCTTTCTTT.